This T cell receptor beta chain was captured in a study of T cell repertoires and leukemia-associated antigens (dated by TCRdb to the late 2010s). About the investigation overall: Per sample, about 5.1 to 7 million read pairs and roughly 3.3 to 5.0 million effective reads were obtained, for roughly 16 million effective reads in total. Using in vitro peptide stimulation of healthy T cells, the study sought to determine the antigen recognized by a TCR Vbeta21 clone earlier detected in CML patients.

Comment on this clonotype: The specificity of this receptor is unknown. Base qualities were left out, and no much larger clone turns up one base away.

Including the terminal cysteine and phenylalanine, the CDR3 comprises 17 residues. Of the read, only the CDR3 DNA is kept; its 51 bases are in frame from base 1. V is pruned by 3 bases and J by 1 base, leaving 10 bases of the junction without a gene match. Sequences SGHRS (CDR1) and YFSETQ (CDR2) are obtained from the germline V gene. Study-level results and caveats: The antigen specificity and function of the expanded clones were not directly tested and needed further investigation. Numbers of Vbeta genes (around 66), Jbeta genes (14), VDJ rearrangements and unique CDR3s did not differ significantly among the four groups.

Total RNA was extracted from the cultured T cells with TRIzol reagent. 5' rapid amplification of cDNA ends (5'RACE) was the method used to amplify TCRbeta libraries from the RNA. Library concentration and integrity were checked with Qubit, an Agilent instrument, and quantitative PCR before sequencing. Qualified libraries were sequenced on Illumina HiSeq or MiSeq by a commercial service provider. The paper's data handling went like this. TCR sequences in each sample were identified using MiXCR version 1.8.2. To qualify, a clone needed a CDR3 longer than four amino acids, an in-frame nucleotide length, and no stop codon. An effective read was defined as a read containing the complete CDR3 structure. Expanded clones were validated by RT-PCR with 24 Vbeta primers, GeneScan spectratyping, and Sanger sequencing. Using fastp at Q25 and MiXCR, TCRdb reprocessed the public reads and kept productive beta chains. Merged by CDR3 protein, the rows form single entries marked with the most common genes and DNA. The V and J calls were not made by the authors but by TCRdb's processing. The sample records 11,000 or so distinct CDR3 sequences, around 40% of which are singletons. The top ten clones comprise 27% of the sample.

As a first step, the CD3+ T cells were left to rest overnight in RPMI 1640 lacking fetal bovine serum, at under 3 million cells/mL. MACS immunomagnetic beads were used according to the manufacturer's instructions to isolate CD3+ T cells from PBMCs. This sequence originates from a female donor in good health. Recombination linked TRBV5-1 to TRBJ2-1; TRBD2 lines up with 7 middle nucleotides. Sequencing input: CD3+ T cells sorted from blood and cultured. The bases are TGCGCCAGCAGCTCATTATGGGGGGGGGATTCCTACAATGAGCAGTTCTTC. Protein translation: CASSSLWGGDSYNEQFF.